The following is a T cell receptor (beta chain) sequence with its context. This sample stems from a study of blood T cell repertoires in COVID-19. The wider study: T cells, B-cell-depleted T cells, or PBMCs provided the cDNA or gDNA that served as material.

The length of the CDR3 is 19 residues. Germline V gene lookup returns CDR1 KGHDR and CDR2 SFDVKD. Trimming left V 8 bases short and J 7 bases short, with 33 bases between. Sequencing was performed with immunoSEQ multiplex PCR; in TCRdb, only in-frame clones are kept and a portion is missing. This sample yields over 100,000 clones, of which approximately 83% are seen a single time; about 3.6% belongs to the top ten. The rearrangement links TRBV24-1 to TRBJ2-3; D perhaps matches TRBD2 (6 bases). Material: peripheral blood. The receptor was derived from a woman of 80 years or more with active or convalescent COVID-19. CDR3 sequence (DNA): TGTGCCACCACCAACGTGAACCTCGGGGCGGCAGGGAGGTATCATACGCAGTATTTT. The encoded protein is CATTNVNLGAAGRYHTQYF.